One sample yielded the 10 T cell receptor beta chains listed below, sequenced in a study of T cells in Graves' hyperthyroidism and ophthalmopathy. RNA transcripts gave rise to amplified TCR beta CDR3 regions. Researchers ran a first-round RT-PCR on the TCR CDR3 using the HTBI primer set. MiXCR was run by TCRdb on the multiplex PCR reads, yielding one entry per CDR3 protein. Here the sample spans roughly 570,000 distinct CDR3 sequences, about half being singletons. The sample comprised peripheral blood or thyroid tissue (not recorded which). All receptors derive from an adult woman with Graves' disease, either hyperthyroidism or ophthalmopathy (not recorded which).

This clonotype appeared many times. The genes are TRBV4-2 and TRBJ2-7; D not certain. Germline V CDR1 and CDR2: LGHNA, YNFKEQ. Trimming removed 0 bases at V and 3 bases at J, with 18 bases between. The CDR3 is 17 residues long. The CDR3 DNA follows: TGTGCCAGCAGCCAAGATCCCGGCGGCGCACTTCACTACGAGCAGTACTTC. Protein: CASSQDPGGALHYEQYF.

This clonotype was observed at least ten times. This chain joins TRBV14 and TRBJ2-5; 7 bases align to TRBD1. There are 14 residues in the CDR3. V was pared by 1 base and J by 3 bases, with 2 bases of the junction left unmatched. CDR1 is SGHDN and CDR2 is FVKESK in the germline V gene. The DNA of the CDR3 is TGTGCCAGCAGCCAAGTAGGGACAGAAGAGACCCAGTACTTC. This gives the protein CASSQVGTEETQYF.

This clonotype was counted at least ten times. The gene calls are TRBV9 and TRBJ2-6; D is undetermined. Germline V gene sequence: CDR1 SGDLS, CDR2 YYNGEE. This CDR3 region has 15 residues. Trimming pared 1 base from V and 0 bases from J, leaving 5 bases between. The CDR3: CASSVLVSGANVLTF. CDR3 sequence (DNA): TGTGCCAGCAGCGTACTAGTCTCTGGGGCCAACGTCCTGACTTTC.

This clonotype was counted many times. The chain carries TRBV10-3 and TRBJ1-1; D perhaps matches TRBD1 (5 bases). This CDR3 is 17 amino acids long. CDR1 and CDR2 (germline): ENHRY, SYGVKD. V lost 0 bases, J lost 3 bases, and 17 bases lay in between. DNA of the CDR3: TGTGCCATCAGTGAGTCAAGGGCCGCCCGGGGGTACACTGAAGCTTTCTTT. Translation gives CAISESRAARGYTEAFF.

This clonotype was found once. The gene calls are TRBV25-1 and TRBJ2-7; TRBD1 is a possible D gene (6 bases). V dropped 4 bases and J dropped 6 bases, with 16 bases sitting between them. The CDR3 has 14 amino acids. Looked up from germline, CDR1 is MGHDK and CDR2 is SYGVNS. The DNA for the CDR3 is TGTGCCAGCAGTGTTAACCCAACAGGGATCGAGCAGTACTTC. Amino acids: CASSVNPTGIEQYF.

This clonotype occurred many times. The J gene is TRBJ1-3, the V gene TRBV20-1; maybe TRBD1 (5 bases). This CDR3 region has 13 residues. CDR1 and CDR2 (germline): DFQATT, SNEGSKA (reference sequence). V lost 6 bases and J lost 2, with 11 bases in between. The CDR3 sequence: CSASRVTGNTIYF. The CDR3 DNA follows: TGCAGTGCGAGCAGGGTTACTGGAAACACCATATATTTT.

The chain combines TRBV7-3 with TRBJ2-7; D possibly corresponds to TRBD2 (5 bases). V lost 3 bases, J lost 7 bases, and 25 bases lay in between. CDR3 length equals 17 residues. Germline lookup yields CDR1 SGHTA and CDR2 FQGTGA. The CDR3 is CASSLGVLPPDTGEQYF. CDR3 nucleotides: TGTGCCAGCAGCTTGGGAGTTCTCCCCCCGGATACCGGGGAGCAGTACTTC.

V usage is TRBV9 and J usage is TRBJ1-2, with a weak D call TRBD1 (6 bases). V was pared by 0 bases and J by 9 bases, with 12 bases between. The length of the CDR3 is 13 residues. Germline-derived CDR1 and CDR2 are SGDLS and YYNGEE. CDR3: CASSVDFQGSYTF. In DNA form, the CDR3 reads TGTGCCAGCAGCGTAGATTTCCAGGGGAGCTACACCTTC.

This clonotype has ten or more counts. The genes are TRBV6-6 and TRBJ1-4; D unclear. Trimming pared 6 bases from V and 7 bases from J, leaving 12 bases between. The CDR3 has 13 amino acids. Germline V lookup: CDR1 MNHNY, CDR2 SVGAGI (reference sequence). CDR3 in amino acids: CASRPRVREKLFF. The CDR3 region has the DNA TGTGCCAGCAGACCGAGGGTTCGTGAAAAACTGTTTTTT.

In this sample, this clonotype turned up many times. The rearrangement joins TRBV7-6 to TRBJ2-5; D call uncertain. Germline CDR1 reads SGHVS; CDR2 reads FNYEAQ. V gave up 2 bases and J gave up 2 bases, with 9 bases separating them. This CDR3 spans 14 amino acids. CDR3 DNA: TGTGCCAGCAGCTTAAATTACAATCAAGAGACCCAGTACTTC. This gives the protein CASSLNYNQETQYF.